The T cell receptor (beta chain) described here comes from a study of siplizumab effects on memory and regulatory T cells. TCRdb's table, derived via immunoSEQ multiplex PCR, lists solely in-frame clones and lacks some. The table has roughly 60,000 clones, more than 85% seen once; the top ten hold about 40%. Concerning this clone: Its antigen is still unknown.

General observations from the study: Apparently key alloresponse contributors, naive T cells also seemed more diverse than memory cells. Most proliferating CD4+ or CD8+ clones, roughly 75-97%, had no naive or memory assignment.

The receptor's source is a human donor in good health. The sample comprised CD8+ T cells sorted from blood.

CDR3: CASREDLGTAALRGELFF. CDR3 DNA: TGTGCCAGTAGGGAAGACCTGGGGACAGCTGCCCTGCGGGGGGAGCTGTTTTTT. The chain uses TRBV19 and TRBJ2-2, with 7 bases matching TRBD1. Germline CDR1 is LNHDA and CDR2 is SQIVND (reference sequence). V dropped 6 bases and J dropped 8; count of bases not matched to a gene: 21. This CDR3 has 18 amino acids.